A selection of T cell receptor beta chains follows, all from one sample in a study of prognosis after radiotherapy for stage I lung cancer. TCRdb processed the multiplex PCR reads anew with MiXCR; each CDR3 protein has one entry. The table records about 14,000 distinct CDR3 sequences, roughly 38% of them present only once. Sequenced here: PBMCs, sampled before or after stereotactic body radiation therapy (not recorded which). All receptors derive from a donor over 45 with non-small cell lung cancer. Each CDR3 is given with its conserved first and last residue. The D gene is left open where the match is weak. Clone size is stated in some rows and not others, as once, few, many or a class when expanded.

V: TRBV6-2/TRBV6-3; size: NA; J: TRBJ1-6; D: NA; DNA: TGTGCCAGCAGTGATGAATATAATTCAACCCTACACTTT; CDR3: CASSDEYNSTLHF
V: TRBV5-8; size: many; J: TRBJ1-1; D: NA; DNA: TGTGCCAGCAGCTTGTCGTGGGGAACTTCTGAAGCTTTCTTT; CDR3: CASSLSWGTSEAFF
V: TRBV6-1; size: NA; J: TRBJ2-5; D: NA; DNA: TGTGCCAGCACCAATGAAGCACATACTCAAGAGACCCAGTACTTC; CDR3: CASTNEAHTQETQYF
V: TRBV12-3/TRBV12-4; size: many; J: TRBJ1-1; D: TRBD1; DNA: TGTGCCAGCAGCTCTCGACAGGGCTCCGAAGCTTTCTTT; CDR3: CASSSRQGSEAFF
V: TRBV7-8; size: medium-sized; J: TRBJ1-6; D: NA; DNA: TGTGCCAGCAGCTCCACGACAGGAAATAATTCACCCCTCCACTTT; CDR3: CASSSTTGNNSPLHF
V: TRBV10-3; size: many; J: TRBJ1-1; D: NA; DNA: TGTGCCATCAGTGAGTCAACGGTAAACACTGAAGCTTTCTTT; CDR3: CAISESTVNTEAFF
V: TRBV7-2; size: many; J: TRBJ2-3; D: NA; DNA: TGTGCCAGCAGCTTGAGTCGGGATACGCAGTATTTT; CDR3: CASSLSRDTQYF
V: TRBV30; size: many; J: TRBJ1-1; D: NA; DNA: TGTGCCTGGAGTGAGCCCGCATCTTTAGGCACTGAAGCTTTCTTT; CDR3: CAWSEPASLGTEAFF
V: TRBV28; size: many; J: TRBJ1-5; D: NA; DNA: TGTGCCAGCAGATCCCGGGCCAATAGCAATCAGCCCCAGCATTTT; CDR3: CASRSRANSNQPQHF
V: TRBV9; size: many; J: TRBJ1-6; D: TRBD1; DNA: TGTGCCAGCAGCGGAGGGGGGACAGGGCCTTCTGCACCCCTCCACTTT; CDR3: CASSGGGTGPSAPLHF
V: TRBV5-4; size: NA; J: TRBJ2-1; D: TRBD2; DNA: TGTGCCAGCAGCTTGGAGGCAAGCGGGGGGGCCTTCGACAATGAGCAGTTCTTC; CDR3: CASSLEASGGAFDNEQFF
V: TRBV19; size: NA; J: TRBJ2-5; D: NA; DNA: TGTGCCAGTAGTGCGGGGGACAGCCAGACCCAGTACTTC; CDR3: CASSAGDSQTQYF
V: TRBV12-3/TRBV12-4; size: many; J: TRBJ2-7; D: NA; DNA: TGTGCCAGCAGACTCACCGACGAGCAGTACTTC; CDR3: CASRLTDEQYF
V: TRBV6-1; size: medium-sized; J: TRBJ2-1; D: TRBD2; DNA: TGTGCCAGCAGGAGTAGCGGGGGGGGTTACAATGAGCAGTTCTTC; CDR3: CASRSSGGGYNEQFF
V: TRBV19; size: many; J: TRBJ2-1; D: NA; DNA: TGTGCCAGTACCGGGACATACCCGCGCGAGCAGTTCTTC; CDR3: CASTGTYPREQFF
V: TRBV7-8; size: NA; J: TRBJ2-2; D: NA; DNA: TGTGCCAGAAGCACGCGGGGGCGGAGTGCGAACACCGGGGAGCTGTTTTTT; CDR3: CARSTRGRSANTGELFF
V: TRBV2; size: NA; J: TRBJ1-4; D: NA; DNA: TGTGCCAGCATGAGGCAGGATGTAACTAATGAAAAACTGTTTTTT; CDR3: CASMRQDVTNEKLFF
V: TRBV9; size: many; J: TRBJ2-7; D: NA; DNA: TGTGCCAGCAGCGTAGACCAGGCTCAACACTACGAGCAGTACTTC; CDR3: CASSVDQAQHYEQYF
V: TRBV15; size: NA; J: TRBJ2-2; D: NA; DNA: TGTGCCACCAGCAGAGAGCTTGAGGCGACAGGGGAGCTGTTTTTT; CDR3: CATSRELEATGELFF
V: TRBV20-1; size: many; J: TRBJ1-2; D: NA; DNA: TGCAGTGCTAGAGGGGGCGCATATGGCTACACCTTC; CDR3: CSARGGAYGYTF
V: TRBV2; size: many; J: TRBJ1-6; D: NA; DNA: TGTGCCAGCAGTGAATTCCTGGGAATGAAACCCCTCCACTTT; CDR3: CASSEFLGMKPLHF